One and the same sample provided the 5 T cell receptor beta chains below, sequenced in a study of blood T cell repertoires in COVID-19. The table came from immunoSEQ multiplex PCR; TCRdb's copy has only in-frame clones and leaves some out. The table lists under 30,000 clones, approximately 93% of them singletons. Sequences were obtained from peripheral blood. The receptors were sampled from a human donor with active COVID-19. The donor label of this sample is uncertain.

The J gene is TRBJ1-1, the V gene TRBV5-5; a possible D gene is TRBD1 (5 bases). Germline V CDR1 and CDR2: SGHKS, YYEKEE (reference sequence). The CDR3 spans 16 residues. Trimming took 3 bases from V and 1 from J, leaving 16 bases between them. The DNA for the CDR3 is TGTGCCAGCAGCTCGACCAGGGCGGTGCCGAACACTGAAGCTTTCTTT. This gives the protein CASSSTRAVPNTEAFF.

This clone was found a few times. The chain uses TRBV19 and TRBJ2-2, with 10 bases that match TRBD1. Germline V CDR1 and CDR2: LNHDA, SQIVND (reference sequence). The CDR3 sequence is 15 residues long. Losses at the gene ends were 6 bases for V and 3 bases for J; bases not matched to a gene: 4. CDR3 sequence reads: CASRTGTGDTGELFF. The CDR3 nucleotides are TGTGCCAGTAGAACCGGGACAGGGGACACCGGGGAGCTGTTTTTT.

The chain has TRBV7-2 and TRBJ2-5, with TRBD2 as a possible D gene (7 bases). CDR3 size: 17 residues. Germline CDR1 reads SGHTA; CDR2 reads FQGNSA. V lost 0 bases to trimming and J lost 1 base, with 15 bases between them. CDR3 region: CASSLAVWGGAQETQYF. The CDR3, as DNA: TGTGCCAGCAGCTTAGCGGTTTGGGGGGGGGCCCAAGAGACCCAGTACTTC.

The chain has TRBV6-6 and TRBJ2-7; 12 positions agree with TRBD2. Per the germline V gene, CDR1 is MNHNY and CDR2 is SVGAGI (reference sequence). Trimming cost V 5 bases and J 5 bases; bases outside gene matches: 7. The CDR3 is 15 amino acids. The CDR3 DNA follows: TGTGCCAGCAGTCCGACTAGCGGGAGCTGGAACGAGCAGTACTTC. Translated, it gives CASSPTSGSWNEQYF.

J is TRBJ2-5 and V is TRBV5-8; D unclear. Trimming pared 8 bases from V and 3 bases from J, leaving 5 bases between. Germline loops: CDR1 SGHTS, CDR2 YDEGEE. The CDR3 contains 10 residues. CDR3: CASFKETQYF. CDR3 DNA sequence: TGTGCCAGTTTCAAAGAGACCCAGTACTTC.